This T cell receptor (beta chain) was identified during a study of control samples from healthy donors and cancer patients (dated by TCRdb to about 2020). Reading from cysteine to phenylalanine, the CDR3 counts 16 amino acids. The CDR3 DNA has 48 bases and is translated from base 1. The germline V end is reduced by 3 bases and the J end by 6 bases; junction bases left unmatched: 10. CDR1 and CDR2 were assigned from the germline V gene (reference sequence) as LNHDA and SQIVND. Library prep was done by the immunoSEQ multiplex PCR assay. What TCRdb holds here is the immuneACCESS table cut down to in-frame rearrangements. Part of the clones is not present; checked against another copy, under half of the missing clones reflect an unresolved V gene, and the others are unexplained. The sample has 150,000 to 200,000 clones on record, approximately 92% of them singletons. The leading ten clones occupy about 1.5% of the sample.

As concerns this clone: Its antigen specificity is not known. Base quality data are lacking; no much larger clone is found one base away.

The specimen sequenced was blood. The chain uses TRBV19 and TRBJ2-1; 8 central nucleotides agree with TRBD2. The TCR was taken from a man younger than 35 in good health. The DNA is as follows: TGTGCCAGTAGTATGGAGGGGGTGCTAGCGGGCAATGAGCAGTTCTTC. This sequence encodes CASSMEGVLAGNEQFF.